Following are 9 T cell receptor beta chains from one sample sequenced in a study of molecular identifiers for immune sequencing clone quantification. Using its own MiXCR run on the PCR reads, TCRdb lists one record per CDR3 protein. The sample holds about 320,000 distinct CDR3 sequences; roughly 23% are singletons and the top ten take about 0.73%. The specimen was naive CD8+ T cells from blood, with Jurkat cell RNA spiked in. Subset given: FACS-sorted CD8+CD4-CCR7+CD45RA+ naive T cells. Receptor source: a human donor in good health. Some libraries in this study had Jurkat cell RNA spiked in.

Ten or more counts support this clonotype. The chain is built from TRBV20-1 and TRBJ2-3; unclear D gene. Germline CDR1 reads DFQATT; CDR2 reads SNEGSKA (reference sequence). The CDR3 totals 14 residues. The ends were cut back, 4 bases at V and 0 bases at J, with 11 bases in the middle. DNA for the CDR3: TGCAGTGCTATCTTGCCGGACAGCACAGATACGCAGTATTTT. It yields the protein CSAILPDSTDTQYF.

The rearrangement uses TRBV12-5 and TRBJ2-7; TRBD1 matches 8 bases. The germline V gene has CDR1 LGHNT and CDR2 FRNRAP. V was clipped by 6 bases and J by 6 bases; unmatched bases: 13. The CDR3 sequence is 15 residues long. The CDR3 DNA follows: TGTGCTAGTGGCGCCCCGGACAGGGTGTATGGCGAGCAGTACTTC. Encoded protein: CASGAPDRVYGEQYF.

This clonotype was observed a handful of times. The gene calls are TRBV4-1 and TRBJ1-5; 7 bases are shared with TRBD1. The germline V gene has CDR1 MGHRA and CDR2 YSYEKL. Trimming cost V 3 bases and J 6 bases; bases outside gene matches: 11. The CDR3 extends over 16 amino acids. DNA of the CDR3: TGCGCCAGCAGCCAGCTACAGGGGTATAGTCCTCAGCCCCAGCATTTT. It specifies CASSQLQGYSPQPQHF.

As regards this clonotype: Likely a read error: the CDR3 ends without its conserved phenylalanine or tryptophan. The chain uses TRBV28 and TRBJ2-7; 8 bases are shared with TRBD1. The CDR3 sequence is 15 residues long. J gave up 2 bases and V 6 bases, and 9 bases lay outside the gene matches. Germline V lookup: CDR1 MDHEN, CDR2 SYDVKM. The CDR3 region has the DNA TGTGCCAGCAGCACAAGAGACAGGGGAGCCTACGAGCAGTACCTC. It specifies CASSTRDRGAYEQYL.

A word on this clonotype: A read error may be the cause here, since a much bigger clone is one base away. The conserved final phenylalanine or tryptophan is absent from the CDR3, which likely points to a read error. The chain is built from TRBV28 and TRBJ1-2, with D unclear. The V gene's germline CDR1 is MDHEN and CDR2 SYDVKM. The CDR3 contains 13 residues. Trimming cost V 3 bases and J 4 bases, with 9 bases left between them. The CDR3 loop reads CASSFDGSYGYTL. For the CDR3, the DNA is TGTGCCAGCAGTTTTGATGGTTCCTATGGCTACACCCTC.

A note on this clonotype: The junction and the germline gene differ at one end; a read error may be behind it. This rearrangement joins TRBV9 to TRBJ1-1; D not resolved. The CDR3 extends over 12 amino acids. Germline V gene sequence: CDR1 SGDLS, CDR2 YYNGEE. In DNA form, the CDR3 reads TGTGCCGGCAGCCCGGTCGTGGACGAAGCTTTCTTT. Protein: CAGSPVVDEAFF.

Comment on this clonotype: A much larger clone differs by one base, so this may be a read error. The chain has TRBV15 and TRBJ2-7, with 7 bases identical to TRBD1. The germline V gene has CDR1 LNHNV and CDR2 YYDKDF (reference sequence). The length of the CDR3 is 15 residues. Here the CDR3 DNA reads TGTGCCACCAGCAGACCAGGGACAGCTTCGCGCGAGCGGTACTTC. Its protein product is CATSRPGTASRERYF.

V usage is TRBV20-1 and J usage is TRBJ2-7; 8 positions agree with TRBD2. Germline V gene lookup returns CDR1 DFQATT and CDR2 SNEGSKA (reference sequence). CDR3 length: 15 residues. Trimming at V came to 0 bases and at J to 1 base, leaving 5 bases not matched to a gene. CDR3: CSARESTSASYEQYF. CDR3 DNA sequence: TGCAGTGCTAGAGAGTCGACTAGCGCTTCCTACGAGCAGTACTTC.

A note on this clonotype: A much more abundant neighbour one base away suggests this may be a read error. V and J are TRBV24-1 and TRBJ1-1, with 8 bases that match TRBD1. Losses at the gene ends were 12 bases for V and 4 bases for J; bases not matched to a gene: 24. Germline lookup yields CDR1 KGHDR and CDR2 SFDVKD. There are 18 residues in the CDR3. The CDR3 DNA is TGTGCCTCCGTCCCTCATTCGGACAGGGTGATAGTGGGCACTGAAGCTTTCTTT. This codes for CASVPHSDRVIVGTEAFF.